The 11 T cell receptor beta chains in this list originate from one sample, sequenced in a study of blood T cell repertoires in COVID-19. The method was immunoSEQ multiplex PCR; TCRdb's version includes in-frame clones alone and lacks a portion of them. The data hold over 350,000 clones, with roughly 91% observed a single time. The source material was peripheral blood. These TCRs come from a woman in her thirties with acute or convalescent COVID-19.

CDR3 amino acids: CASSLSYGTGGADTQYF. The CDR3 DNA is TGCGCCAGCAGCTTGTCCTACGGGACAGGGGGGGCAGATACGCAGTATTTT. The chain uses TRBV5-1 and TRBJ2-3, with TRBD1 matching over 11 bases. Germline loops: CDR1 SGHRS, CDR2 YFSETQ. V lost 1 base and J lost 4; bases outside the gene matches: 8. CDR3 length: 17 residues.

The chain's CDR3 is CASSSGTGAHIQYF. The CDR3 bases are TGTGCCAGCAGCTCCGGGACAGGGGCCCACATTCAGTACTTC. This chain links TRBV11-2 with TRBJ2-4, with TRBD1 matching 10 bases. The CDR3 spans 14 residues. Germline V gives CDR1 SGHAT, CDR2 FQNNGV. The junction had 5 bases not matched to a gene; V was cut back by 4 bases and J by 8 bases.

The chain is built from TRBV11-2 and TRBJ1-6; tentatively, D is TRBD1 (5 bases). Trimming removed 6 bases at V and 4 bases at J, with 13 bases between. This CDR3 comprises 15 residues. CDR1 is SGHAT and CDR2 is FQNNGV in the germline V gene. CDR3: CASSSGGGYNSPLHF. The CDR3, as DNA: TGTGCCAGCAGTTCTGGGGGGGGTTATAATTCACCCCTCCACTTT.

V is TRBV6-2 or TRBV6-3 and J is TRBJ2-5; 8 bases agree with TRBD2. The CDR3 runs 17 residues. With V trimmed by 2 bases and J by 3 bases, 11 bases remained unmatched. Germline CDR1 and CDR2: MNHEY and SVGEGT. Here the CDR3 DNA reads TGTGCCAGCAGTTACCACCCACTAGCGGTCGGTAAAGAGACCCAGTACTTC. Its translation is CASSYHPLAVGKETQYF.

CDR3 coding DNA: TGTGCCATCAGGTCGGGACTCACGGGAGATGAGCAGTTCTTC. It translates to CAIRSGLTGDEQFF. J is TRBJ2-1 and V is TRBV10-3, with a tentative D call TRBD2 (6 bases). The V gene's germline CDR1 is ENHRY and CDR2 SYGVKD. V was cut by 6 bases and J by 8 bases, with 17 bases left in between. The CDR3 extends over 14 amino acids.

This chain joins TRBV6-5 and TRBJ1-5; D possibly corresponds to TRBD1 (5 bases). The length of the CDR3 is 15 residues. V lost 0 bases, J lost 4 bases, and 10 bases lay in between. Germline V gives CDR1 MNHEY, CDR2 SVGAGI. For the CDR3, the DNA is TGTGCCAGCAGTTACTCGAGCAGGGTAAATCAGCCCCAGCATTTT. This encodes CASSYSSRVNQPQHF.

The CDR3: CASSWPSGVQETQYF. CDR3 DNA sequence: TGTGCCAGCAGTTGGCCTAGCGGGGTCCAAGAGACCCAGTACTTC. This chain connects TRBV28 to TRBJ2-5, with 9 bases identical to TRBD2. CDR1 is MDHEN and CDR2 is SYDVKM in the germline V gene. This CDR3 has 15 amino acids. The junction had 4 bases not matched to a gene; V was cut back by 4 bases and J by 1 base.

V gene TRBV24-1 combines with J gene TRBJ2-5; tentative D call: TRBD1 (5 bases). This CDR3 is built from 13 residues. The V gene lost 6 bases and the J gene lost 5 bases, with 12 bases spanning the gap. Germline V gives CDR1 KGHDR, CDR2 SFDVKD. The CDR3 is CATSQGTRETQYF. DNA of the CDR3: TGTGCCACCAGTCAGGGTACAAGGGAGACCCAGTACTTC.

V usage is TRBV19 and J usage is TRBJ2-3, with 14 bases fitting TRBD2. CDR1 and CDR2 from the germline V gene are LNHDA and SQIVND (reference sequence). With 3 bases clipped from V and 2 bases from J, the junction kept 10 bases outside the gene matches. CDR3 length: 19 amino acids. CDR3 in amino acids: CASSITGTSGGTFTDTQYF. CDR3 in DNA: TGTGCCAGTAGTATCACCGGGACTAGCGGGGGAACTTTCACAGATACGCAGTATTTT. The variable domain in full, with the rest retrieved from reference TRBV19 and TRBJ2-3, is DGGITQSPKYLFRKEGQNVTLSCEQNLNHDAMYWYRQDPGQGLRLIYYSQIVNDFQKGDIAEGYSVSREKKESFPLTVTSAQKNPTAFYLCASSITGTSGGTFTDTQYFGPGTRLTVL.

The rearrangement uses TRBV27 and TRBJ2-1, with D unresolved. Trimming removed 2 bases at V and 4 bases at J, with 6 bases between. Germline assignment: CDR1 MNHEY and CDR2 SMNVEV (reference sequence). This CDR3 is 13 amino acids long. The CDR3 DNA is TGTGCCAGCAGTTTAGTCCCGTACAATGAGCAGTTCTTC. It translates to CASSLVPYNEQFF.

The CDR3 bases are TGTGCCAGCAGCCCGGGACTGCCTGGCTACACCTTC. This translates into CASSPGLPGYTF. The V gene is TRBV7-2, the J gene TRBJ1-2; TRBD1 might be the D (5 bases). The CDR3 length is 12 residues. The germline V gene has CDR1 SGHTA and CDR2 FQGNSA. V was pared by 5 bases and J by 7 bases, with 11 bases between.